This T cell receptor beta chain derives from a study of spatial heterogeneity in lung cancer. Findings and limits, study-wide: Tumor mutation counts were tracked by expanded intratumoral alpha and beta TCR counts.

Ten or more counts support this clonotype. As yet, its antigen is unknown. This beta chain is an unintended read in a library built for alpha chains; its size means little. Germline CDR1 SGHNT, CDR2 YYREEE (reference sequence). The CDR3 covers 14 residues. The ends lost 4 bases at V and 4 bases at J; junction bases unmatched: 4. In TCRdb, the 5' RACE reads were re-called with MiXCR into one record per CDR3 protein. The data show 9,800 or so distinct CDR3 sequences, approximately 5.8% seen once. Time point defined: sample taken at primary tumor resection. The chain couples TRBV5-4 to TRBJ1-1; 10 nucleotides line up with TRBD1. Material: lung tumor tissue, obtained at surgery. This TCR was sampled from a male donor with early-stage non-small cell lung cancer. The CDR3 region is CASSDRGLSTEAFF. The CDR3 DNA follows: TGTGCCAGCAGCGACAGGGGGCTGAGCACTGAAGCTTTCTTT.